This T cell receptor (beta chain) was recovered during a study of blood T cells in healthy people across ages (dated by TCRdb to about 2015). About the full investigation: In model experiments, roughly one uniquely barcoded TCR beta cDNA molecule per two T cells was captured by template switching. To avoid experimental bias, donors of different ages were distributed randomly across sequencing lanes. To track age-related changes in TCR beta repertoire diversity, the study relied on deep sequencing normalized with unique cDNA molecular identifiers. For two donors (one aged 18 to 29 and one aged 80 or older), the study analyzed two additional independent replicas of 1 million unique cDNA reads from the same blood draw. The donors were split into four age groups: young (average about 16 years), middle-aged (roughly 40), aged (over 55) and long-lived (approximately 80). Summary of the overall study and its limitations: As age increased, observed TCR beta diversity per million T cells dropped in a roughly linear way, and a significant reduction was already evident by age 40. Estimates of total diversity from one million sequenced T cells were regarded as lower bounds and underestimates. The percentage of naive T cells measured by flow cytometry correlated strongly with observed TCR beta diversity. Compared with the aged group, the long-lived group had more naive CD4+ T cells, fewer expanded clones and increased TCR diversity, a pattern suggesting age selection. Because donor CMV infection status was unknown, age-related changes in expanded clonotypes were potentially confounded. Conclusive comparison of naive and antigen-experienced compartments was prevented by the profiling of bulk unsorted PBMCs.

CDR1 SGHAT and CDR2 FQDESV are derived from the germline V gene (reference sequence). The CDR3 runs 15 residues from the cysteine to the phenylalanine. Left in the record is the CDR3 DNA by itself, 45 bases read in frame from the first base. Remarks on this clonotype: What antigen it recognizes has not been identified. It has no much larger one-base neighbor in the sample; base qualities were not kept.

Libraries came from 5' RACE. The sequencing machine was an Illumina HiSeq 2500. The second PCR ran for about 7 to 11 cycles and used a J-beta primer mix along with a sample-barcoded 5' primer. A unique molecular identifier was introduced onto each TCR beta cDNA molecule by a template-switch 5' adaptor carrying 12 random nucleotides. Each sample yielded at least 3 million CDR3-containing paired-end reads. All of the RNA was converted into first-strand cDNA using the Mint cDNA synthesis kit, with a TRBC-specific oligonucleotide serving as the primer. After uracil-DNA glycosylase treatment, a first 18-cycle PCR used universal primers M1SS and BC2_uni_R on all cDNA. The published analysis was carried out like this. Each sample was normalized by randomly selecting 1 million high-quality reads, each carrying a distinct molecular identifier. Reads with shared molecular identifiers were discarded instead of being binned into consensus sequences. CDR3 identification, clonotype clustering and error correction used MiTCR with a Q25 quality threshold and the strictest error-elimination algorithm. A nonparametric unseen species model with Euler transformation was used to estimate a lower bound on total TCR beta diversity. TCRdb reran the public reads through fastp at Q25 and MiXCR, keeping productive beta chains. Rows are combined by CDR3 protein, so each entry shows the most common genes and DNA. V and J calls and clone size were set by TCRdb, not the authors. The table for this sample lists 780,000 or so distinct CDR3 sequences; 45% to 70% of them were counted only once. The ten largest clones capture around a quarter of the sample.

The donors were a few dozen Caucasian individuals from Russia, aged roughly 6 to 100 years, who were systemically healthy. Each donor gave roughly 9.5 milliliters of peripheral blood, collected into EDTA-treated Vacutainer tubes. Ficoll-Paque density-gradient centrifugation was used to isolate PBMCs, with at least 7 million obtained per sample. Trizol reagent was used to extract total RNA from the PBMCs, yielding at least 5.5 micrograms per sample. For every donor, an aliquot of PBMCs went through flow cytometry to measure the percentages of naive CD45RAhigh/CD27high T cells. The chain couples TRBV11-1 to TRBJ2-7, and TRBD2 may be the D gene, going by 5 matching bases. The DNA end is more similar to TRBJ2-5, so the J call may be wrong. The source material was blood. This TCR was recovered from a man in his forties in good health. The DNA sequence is TGTGCCAGCAGCCCACCGTTGGGAGTTCAAGAGACCCAGTACTTC. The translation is CASSPPLGVQETQYF.